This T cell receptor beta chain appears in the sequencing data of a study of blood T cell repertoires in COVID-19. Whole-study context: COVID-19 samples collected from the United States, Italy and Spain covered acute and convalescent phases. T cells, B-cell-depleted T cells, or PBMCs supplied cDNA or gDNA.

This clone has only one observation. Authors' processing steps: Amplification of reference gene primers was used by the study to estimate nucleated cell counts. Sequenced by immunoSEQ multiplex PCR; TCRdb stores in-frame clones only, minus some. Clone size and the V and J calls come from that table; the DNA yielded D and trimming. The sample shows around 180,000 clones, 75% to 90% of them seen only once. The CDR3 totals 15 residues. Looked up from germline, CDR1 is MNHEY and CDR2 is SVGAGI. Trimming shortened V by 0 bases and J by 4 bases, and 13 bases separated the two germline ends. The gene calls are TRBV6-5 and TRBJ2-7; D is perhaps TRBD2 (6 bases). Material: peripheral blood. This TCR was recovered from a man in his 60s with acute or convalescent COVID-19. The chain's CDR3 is CASSYSIAAEYEQYF. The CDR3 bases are TGTGCCAGCAGTTACTCGATAGCGGCAGAATACGAGCAGTACTTC.